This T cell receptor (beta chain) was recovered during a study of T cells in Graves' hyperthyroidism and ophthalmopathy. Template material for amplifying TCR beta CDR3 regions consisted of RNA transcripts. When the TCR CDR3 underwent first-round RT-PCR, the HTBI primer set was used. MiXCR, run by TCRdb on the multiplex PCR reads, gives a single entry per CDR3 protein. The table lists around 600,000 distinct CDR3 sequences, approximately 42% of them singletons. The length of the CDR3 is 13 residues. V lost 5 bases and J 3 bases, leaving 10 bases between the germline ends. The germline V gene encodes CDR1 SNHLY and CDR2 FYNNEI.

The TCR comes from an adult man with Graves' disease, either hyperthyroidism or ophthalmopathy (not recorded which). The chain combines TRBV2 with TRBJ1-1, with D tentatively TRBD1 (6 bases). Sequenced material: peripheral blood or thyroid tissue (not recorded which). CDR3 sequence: CASSPRQDTEAFF. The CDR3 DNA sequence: TGTGCCAGCAGTCCTAGACAGGACACTGAAGCTTTCTTT.